One sample yielded the 9 T cell receptor beta chains listed below, sequenced in a study of blood T cell repertoires in COVID-19. The repertoire was sequenced with immunoSEQ multiplex PCR; TCRdb's copy has only in-frame clones and lacks some. The table records 250,000 or so clones, approximately 84% of them present only once. Material: PBMCs or T cells enriched from blood (not recorded which). Source of these receptors: a man aged 55-75 years who had recovered from COVID-19.

The table lists this clone with a count of one. The rearrangement links TRBV25-1 to TRBJ2-5, with 10 positions matching TRBD2. J gave up 7 bases and V 0 bases, and 11 bases lay outside the gene matches. There are 17 residues in the CDR3. CDR1 and CDR2 from the germline V gene are MGHDK and SYGVNS. Written as DNA, the CDR3 is TGTGCCAGCAGTGAATACAGCGGGGGGGGCCGAGTTGGGACCCAGTACTTC. It specifies CASSEYSGGGRVGTQYF.

On this clone: In the same sample, other DNA sequences code for this CDR3. The chain employs TRBV7-2 and TRBJ2-7; 9 bases fit TRBD1. J lost 1 base, V lost 4 bases, and 2 bases had no gene match. Germline assignment: CDR1 SGHTA and CDR2 FQGNSA. This CDR3 comprises 14 residues. The CDR3 is CASSSGTGSYEQYF. In DNA form, the CDR3 reads TGTGCCAGCAGCTCCGGGACAGGGTCCTACGAGCAGTACTTC.

The rearrangement uses TRBV19 and TRBJ1-5; 7 nucleotides agree with TRBD1. Trimming cost V 1 base and J 5 bases; bases outside gene matches: 2. Germline V gives CDR1 LNHDA, CDR2 SQIVND (reference sequence). This CDR3 contains 14 residues. CDR3 residues: CASSIVRGDQPQHF. The CDR3 DNA reads TGTGCCAGTAGTATAGTCAGGGGGGATCAGCCCCAGCATTTT.

The sample holds one count of this clone. This chain joins TRBV6-1 and TRBJ1-4, with D unresolved. V shed 3 bases and J shed 5 bases, with 13 bases lying between them. This CDR3 region has 15 residues. The germline gives CDR1 MNHNS, CDR2 SASEGT. CDR3 coding DNA: TGTGCCAGCAGTGATTTTGGACGGGGAAATGAAAAACTGTTTTTT. Protein: CASSDFGRGNEKLFF.

The chain carries TRBV5-6 and TRBJ1-6, with D possibly matching TRBD1 (6 bases). CDR1 is SGHDT and CDR2 is YYEEEE in the germline V gene. The germline V and J ends were trimmed by 2 bases and 7 bases, with 10 bases remaining between them. The CDR3 is 14 amino acids. In DNA, the CDR3 is TGTGCCAGCAGCTTCGGGGGGGGCAATTCACCCCTCCACTTT. It is translated as CASSFGGGNSPLHF.

V is TRBV11-2 and J is TRBJ2-2; D is possibly TRBD2 (6 bases). Trimming pared 3 bases from V and 4 bases from J, leaving 9 bases between. Germline-derived CDR1 and CDR2 are SGHAT and FQNNGV. The CDR3 length is 14 residues. CDR3 sequence: CASSLEGRTGELFF. CDR3 nucleotide sequence: TGTGCCAGCAGCTTGGAGGGGCGCACCGGGGAGCTGTTTTTT.

The chain combines TRBV23-1 with TRBJ1-2; perhaps TRBD1 as D (5 bases). TRBV23-1 carries the ORF label, with uncertain function. Trimming removed 0 bases from V and 4 bases from J, with 9 bases in between. The CDR3 spans 14 residues. CDR3 in amino acids: CASSQSWGLYGYTF. CDR3 nucleotide sequence: TGCGCCAGCAGTCAATCTTGGGGCCTCTATGGCTACACCTTC.

There are a few counts of this clone. The same CDR3 also results from other DNA sequences found in this sample. The chain is built from TRBV6-2 or TRBV6-3 and TRBJ2-7; 8 nucleotides agree with TRBD1. The V gene's germline CDR1 is MNHEY and CDR2 SVGEGT. The CDR3 has 15 amino acids. V lost 2 bases and J lost 2; bases outside the gene matches: 5. The chain's CDR3 is CASSYGGQGAYEQYF. In DNA, the CDR3 is TGTGCCAGCAGTTACGGCGGACAGGGTGCCTACGAGCAGTACTTC.

The rearrangement joins TRBV6-4 to TRBJ2-3; 9 positions agree with TRBD1. This CDR3 spans 15 amino acids. V was clipped by 5 bases and J by 3 bases; unmatched bases: 6. In germline, CDR1 is MRHNA, CDR2 SNTAGT. The CDR3, as DNA: TGTGCCAGCAGTTCACAGGGGGCGAAGACAGATACGCAGTATTTT. This translates into CASSSQGAKTDTQYF.